The 22 T cell receptor beta chains presented below share a single source sample, sequenced in a study of response to subunit inactivated influenza vaccine. One entry per CDR3 protein, called by TCRdb with MiXCR from the RT-PCR reads. The data hold fewer than 350,000 distinct CDR3 sequences, with 20% to 25% observed a single time. Material: PBMCs from blood, obtained approximately 22 months after vaccination. These receptors were collected from a man aged 50 to 75 who received an inactivated influenza vaccine.

A few counts support this clonotype. The rearrangement joins TRBV27 to TRBJ2-7; 7 bases match TRBD1. The CDR3 totals 16 residues. With 3 bases clipped from V and 6 bases from J, the junction kept 14 bases outside the gene matches. The V gene's germline CDR1 is MNHEY and CDR2 SMNVEV (reference sequence). CDR3 DNA sequence: TGTGCCAGCAGTTTTAGCGCTACACCCGGACAGGCCGAGCAGTACTTC. It codes for CASSFSATPGQAEQYF.

The chain is built from TRBV20-1 and TRBJ2-1; 8 positions agree with TRBD2. Germline V CDR1 and CDR2: DFQATT, SNEGSKA (reference sequence). Trimming took 0 bases from V and 8 from J; bases not matched to a gene: 12. CDR3 length: 16 residues. This chain's CDR3 is CSARDLKREWWYEQFF. In nucleotides, the CDR3 is TGCAGTGCTAGAGATCTGAAGCGGGAGTGGTGGTATGAGCAGTTCTTC.

The chain has TRBV18 and TRBJ1-1, with a possible D match to TRBD1 (5 bases). From germline, CDR1 is KGHSH and CDR2 LQKENI. Deletions cut 4 bases from V and 1 base from J, with 16 bases between. The CDR3 runs 16 residues. CDR3 sequence: CASSHYSGTENTEAFF. The CDR3 DNA sequence: TGTGCCAGCTCACACTACTCCGGGACGGAGAACACTGAAGCTTTCTTT.

This sequence joins TRBV3-1 and TRBJ2-7, with TRBD1 as a possible D gene (5 bases). Germline V gives CDR1 LGHDT, CDR2 YNNKEL (reference sequence). V lost 10 bases and J 0 bases, leaving 13 bases between the germline ends. The CDR3 has 13 residues. CDR3 region: CAIRDSLSYEQYF. Written as DNA, the CDR3 is TGTGCCATCAGAGACAGTCTCTCCTACGAGCAGTACTTC.

Only a few counts were recorded for this clonotype. The rearrangement links TRBV4-2 to TRBJ2-7; no reliable D call. With 1 base removed from V and 3 bases from J, the gap between germline ends came to 7 bases. CDR3 length: 13 amino acids. Per the germline V gene, CDR1 is LGHNA and CDR2 is YNFKEQ. The CDR3 DNA reads TGTGCCAGCAGCCAAGGGAAGGGCTACGAGCAGTACTTC. This sequence encodes CASSQGKGYEQYF.

In regard to this clonotype: A read error may explain this, as a much larger clone is one base away. The rearrangement links TRBV9 to TRBJ2-1; 8 nucleotides align to TRBD2. Germline CDR1 and CDR2: SGDLS and YYNGEE. The CDR3 is 15 residues long. The CDR3 reads CASSVTSGSDGEQLF. CDR3 in DNA: TGTGCCAGCAGCGTAACCAGCGGGAGTGATGGTGAGCAGTTATTC.

This clonotype occurred a few times. This chain links TRBV19 with TRBJ2-2; D call uncertain. The germline V gene encodes CDR1 LNHDA and CDR2 SQIVND (reference sequence). The V gene lost 4 bases and the J gene lost 3 bases, with 12 bases spanning the gap. The CDR3 covers 15 residues. The CDR3 DNA follows: TGTGCCAGTAGTAAACCGACAAGCTACACCGGGGAGCTGTTTTTT. It specifies CASSKPTSYTGELFF.

The V call is TRBV10-3, the J call TRBJ2-1, with TRBD2 matching 9 bases. Per the germline V gene, CDR1 is ENHRY and CDR2 is SYGVKD. Germline trimming cut 2 bases from V and 9 bases from J; bases unmatched to any gene: 11. This CDR3 has 16 residues. The DNA for the CDR3 is TGTGCCATCAGTGAGCTTAGCGGGAGACACCCCGGTGAGCAGTTCTTC. Translating it yields CAISELSGRHPGEQFF.

This clonotype has at least ten counts. The chain combines TRBV5-6 with TRBJ1-2; possible D gene TRBD1, 5 bases. The germline gives CDR1 SGHDT, CDR2 YYEEEE. This CDR3 has 14 amino acids. V lost 0 bases and J 4 bases, leaving 10 bases between the germline ends. As DNA, the CDR3 is TGTGCCAGCAGCTTGGGGGGGACCGGCTATGGCTACACCTTC. It specifies CASSLGGTGYGYTF.

A few counts support this clonotype. The V and J genes are TRBV28 and TRBJ1-4; a possible D gene is TRBD1 (6 bases). The germline CDR1 and CDR2 sequences are MDHEN and SYDVKM. The CDR3 length is 16 residues. Trimming took off 8 bases at V and 0 bases at J, with 16 bases between the two ends. In nucleotides, the CDR3 is TGTGCCAGCCGGGGGGGGCGGAGGCCAACTAATGAAAAACTGTTTTTT. This translates into CASRGGRRPTNEKLFF. The full variable domain, completed using reference TRBV28 and TRBJ1-4, is DVKVTQSSRYLVKRTGEKVFLECVQDMDHENMFWYRQDPGLGLRLIYFSYDVKMKEKGDIPEGYSVSREKKERFSLILESASTNQTSMYLCASRGGRRPTNEKLFFGSGTQLSVL.

This chain links TRBV24-1 with TRBJ2-7; possibly TRBD1 for D (5 bases). V shed 3 bases and J shed 4 bases, with 12 bases lying between them. Per the germline V gene, CDR1 is KGHDR and CDR2 is SFDVKD. The CDR3 covers 14 residues. The CDR3 nucleotides are TGTGCCACCAGTGATGAGACAGACAGATACGAGCAGTACTTC. Protein: CATSDETDRYEQYF.

This clonotype was counted between two and nine times. The rearrangement links TRBV27 to TRBJ1-5, with D uncertain. Germline V gene data show CDR1 as MNHEY and CDR2 as SMNVEV (reference sequence). This CDR3 has 13 amino acids. The V and J ends lost 7 bases and 7 bases respectively, with 14 bases between them. The CDR3 spells CASTTNIGQPQHF. CDR3 coding DNA: TGTGCCAGCACGACAAATATTGGACAGCCCCAGCATTTT.

The table lists this clonotype with many counts. The rearrangement uses TRBV6-2 or TRBV6-3 and TRBJ2-1; 11 bases map to TRBD2. This CDR3 is built from 15 residues. Germline assignment: CDR1 MNHEY and CDR2 SVGEGT. With V trimmed by 4 bases and J by 8 bases, 7 bases remained unmatched. This CDR3 reads CASSFSGRAEDEQFF. The CDR3 DNA reads TGTGCCAGCAGTTTTAGCGGGAGGGCCGAGGATGAGCAGTTCTTC.

The chain employs TRBV5-1 and TRBJ1-4, with 9 bases matching TRBD1. Trimming removed 7 bases from V and 6 bases from J; junction bases left unmatched: 7. The germline CDR1 and CDR2 sequences are SGHRS and YFSETQ. This CDR3 has 14 residues. CDR3 protein: CASARDRDYEKLFF. The DNA for the CDR3 is TGCGCCAGCGCCCGGGACAGGGATTATGAAAAACTGTTTTTT. Together with reference TRBV5-1 and TRBJ1-4, the CDR3 gives the full variable domain: KAGVTQTPRYLIKTRGQQVTLSCSPISGHRSVSWYQQTPGQGLQFLFEYFSETQRNKGNFPGRFSGRQFSNSRSEMNVSTLELGDSALYLCASARDRDYEKLFFGSGTQLSVL.

The chain links TRBV11-2 to TRBJ2-1; 13 bases fit TRBD2. Trimming cost V 2 bases and J 10 bases; bases outside gene matches: 5. The CDR3 extends over 15 amino acids. CDR1 and CDR2 from the germline V gene are SGHAT and FQNNGV. This CDR3 reads CASSLTSGRVGEQFF. CDR3 nucleotide sequence: TGTGCCAGCAGCTTAACTAGCGGGAGGGTGGGAGAGCAGTTCTTC.

The rearrangement joins TRBV7-9 to TRBJ2-4; possible D gene TRBD2, 5 bases. The CDR3 is 17 amino acids. CDR1 is SEHNR and CDR2 is FQNEAQ in the germline V gene (reference sequence). V was shortened by 5 bases and J by 1 base, with 18 bases between the two germline ends. In nucleotides, the CDR3 is TGTGCCAGCAGCCGACTACTCCTGGAGAGGGCCAAAAACATTCAGTACTTC. This gives the protein CASSRLLLERAKNIQYF.

Concerning this clonotype itself: One end of the junction fails to match germline, which may point to a read error. The chain combines TRBV2 with TRBJ2-1, with D possibly being TRBD1 (5 bases). CDR3 length: 14 amino acids. Germline V gene data show CDR1 as SNHLY and CDR2 as FYNNEI. As DNA, the CDR3 is TGTGCCAGCAGTGCGTGGCAGGGCTACAAAGAGCAGTTCTTC. Translated: CASSAWQGYKEQFF.

V gene TRBV6-2 or TRBV6-3 combines with J gene TRBJ2-5; D gene ambiguous. V was trimmed by 5 bases and J by 6 bases, leaving 13 bases between them. This CDR3 has 13 amino acids. Per germline, CDR1 MNHEY and CDR2 SVGEGT. The CDR3: CASSQAGLKTQYF. The CDR3, as DNA: TGTGCCAGCAGTCAGGCAGGTCTGAAGACCCAGTACTTC.

This clonotype qualifies as medium-sized (0.01 to 0.1%). The chain is built from TRBV10-3 and TRBJ2-7, with D tentatively TRBD1 (5 bases). The length of the CDR3 is 12 residues. Germline CDR1 and CDR2: ENHRY and SYGVKD. V was clipped by 3 bases and J by 2 bases, with 5 bases between them. The CDR3: CAISEQAYEQYF. CDR3 coding DNA: TGTGCCATCAGTGAACAGGCCTACGAGCAGTACTTC.

There are many counts of this clonotype. Here the CDR3 reads CASRPPGATYGYTF. The CDR3 DNA reads TGTGCCAGCAGGCCCCCGGGAGCCACCTATGGCTACACCTTC. The chain joins TRBV2 to TRBJ1-2; D remains unclear. Germline loops: CDR1 SNHLY, CDR2 FYNNEI. Trimming removed 6 bases at V and 4 bases at J, with 15 bases between. The CDR3 has 14 amino acids.

This clonotype appeared a few times. The rearrangement joins TRBV19 to TRBJ2-3; D unclear. V was cut by 7 bases and J by 1 base, with 15 bases left in between. In germline, CDR1 is LNHDA, CDR2 SQIVND (reference sequence). The CDR3 is made up of 15 amino acids. CDR3 loop: CASKISSVGTDTQYF. The CDR3 DNA reads as TGTGCCAGTAAAATCTCGAGCGTGGGCACAGATACGCAGTATTTT.

The genes are TRBV12-3 or TRBV12-4 and TRBJ2-6, with TRBD1 matching over 12 bases. The trim removed 5 bases at V and 1 base at J, leaving 9 bases unmatched. The CDR3 has 19 residues. This CDR3 reads CASSRPPGQGASGANVLTF. The CDR3 DNA sequence: TGTGCCAGCAGTCGGCCGCCGGGACAGGGGGCATCTGGGGCCAACGTCCTGACTTTC.